The entry below describes one T cell receptor (beta chain). What it recognizes is unknown. The data belong to a study of T cell responses to AZD1222 COVID-19 vaccine. Clones were sequenced by immunoSEQ multiplex PCR, and TCRdb holds only the in-frame ones, with some missing. The sample has around 95,000 clones; over 75% are singletons. Findings and limits, study-wide: Just a handful of AZD1222 recipients tested seropositive at baseline. In a largely white British group with more females than males, clonal diversity was possibly underestimated. Once two AZD1222 doses were given, Spike-specific TCR breadth and depth went up. Nearly half of spike-specific TCRs reportedly target unmutated variant regions.

CDR1 and CDR2 from the germline V gene are LGHDT and YNNKEL (reference sequence). V trimming: 4 bases; J trimming: 2 bases; junction bases outside the gene matches: 3. The CDR3 totals 14 residues. Specimen: peripheral blood, collected on day 0 of AZD1222 vaccination. This chain connects TRBV3-1 (or the pseudogene TRBV3-2) to TRBJ2-7; 9 bases fit TRBD2. This TCR was recovered from an adult in good health. CDR3 bases: TGTGCCAGCAGCCGAGCGGGAGGTGCCTACGAGCAGTACTTC. This gives the protein CASSRAGGAYEQYF.